A selection of T cell receptor beta chains follows, all from one sample in a study of OX40 agonist ivuxolimab in advanced cancers. Libraries were prepared by immunoSEQ multiplex PCR; TCRdb keeps only in-frame clonotypes and omits some of them. In the table there are 90,000 to 150,000 clones, approximately 92% of which are singletons. The sample was CD4+ or CD8+ T cells sorted from blood, taken in a trial of the OX40 agonist ivuxolimab. These receptors were taken from an adult with an advanced solid tumor such as melanoma, head and neck, liver or kidney cancer. Both conserved end residues are part of each CDR3. The D gene is left open where the match is weak. Only some rows state a clone size, as once, few, many or a class for expanded clones.

V	size	length	D	J	DNA	CDR3
TRBV30	.	12	.	TRBJ1-2	TGTGCCTGGAGTGGGGGGGCTAAAGGCTACACCTTC	CAWSGGAKGYTF
TRBV19	once	13	.	TRBJ2-5	TGTGCCAGTAGTATAGGTCAGATAGAGACCCAGTACTTC	CASSIGQIETQYF
TRBV11-2	.	14	.	TRBJ2-5	TGTGCCAGCAGCTTAGATAAAGGGTGGGAGACCCAGTACTTC	CASSLDKGWETQYF
TRBV5-5	.	17	.	TRBJ2-7	TGTGCCAGCAGCTTACATGGCCCACGGACAGAGGCTTACGAGCAGTACTTC	CASSLHGPRTEAYEQYF
TRBV6-6	once	12	.	TRBJ2-5	TGTGCCAGCACTCGGTTATCGGAGACCCAGTACTTC	CASTRLSETQYF
TRBV5-1	.	14	TRBD1	TRBJ2-5	TGCGCCAGCAGCAGGGGGCGCAGCCAAGAGACCCAGTACTTC	CASSRGRSQETQYF
TRBV4-1	.	18	.	TRBJ1-1	TGCGCCAGCAGCCAAGTTCGCGGGGTGGGGAGGGGGTCGTCTGAAGCTTTCTTT	CASSQVRGVGRGSSEAFF
TRBV11-2	.	15	.	TRBJ2-1	TGTGCCAGCAGCTTAGGGGGCAGCATATACAATGAGCAGTTCTTC	CASSLGGSIYNEQFF
TRBV6-5	.	14	.	TRBJ2-3	TGTGCCAGCAGAGTAAACAGGGGAGGAGATACGCAGTATTTT	CASRVNRGGDTQYF
TRBV5-5	.	15	TRBD2	TRBJ2-2	TGTGCCAGCAGCCTAGCGGGGGGTAACACCGGGGAGCTGTTTTTT	CASSLAGGNTGELFF
TRBV5-4	.	15	TRBD2	TRBJ2-5	TGTGCCAGCAGTTCGGGGAGCGGGGGGGTTGAGACCCAGTACTTC	CASSSGSGGVETQYF
TRBV5-1	.	15	TRBD1	TRBJ1-1	TGCGCCAGCGTAGACAGGGACAGGGTAGGAACTGAAGCTTTCTTT	CASVDRDRVGTEAFF
TRBV25-1	.	15	.	TRBJ2-1	TGTGCCAGCACTCAGGCCGGGATTTCCTACAATGAGCAGTTCTTC	CASTQAGISYNEQFF
TRBV6-5	.	15	TRBD1	TRBJ1-3	TGTGCCAGCAGTTACTCCGGGACAGGGGAAAACACCATATATTTT	CASSYSGTGENTIYF
TRBV28	few	12	.	TRBJ1-5	TGTGCCAGCAGTTTACAACAGGCCCACCAGCATTTT	CASSLQQAHQHF
TRBV2	.	13	.	TRBJ1-1	TGTGCCAGCAAAAACGACATGAACACTGAAGCTTTCTTT	CASKNDMNTEAFF
TRBV2	.	13	.	TRBJ1-1	TGTGCCAGCACCACAGGGTGGAACACTGAAGCTTTCTTT	CASTTGWNTEAFF
TRBV6-5	.	15	.	TRBJ2-7	TGTGCCAGCAGTTACTCTTATAGGAGCTCCTACGAGCAGTACTTC	CASSYSYRSSYEQYF
TRBV6-5	.	12	.	TRBJ1-2	TGTGCCAGCAGTTACACGGGCACTGGCTACACCTTC	CASSYTGTGYTF
TRBV5-1	.	15	TRBD2	TRBJ2-5	TGCGCCAGCACCTTCGGACTAGCGGGGCCCGAGACCCAGTACTTC	CASTFGLAGPETQYF
TRBV28	once	13	.	TRBJ1-5	TGTGCCAGCGCTCGGACAGCCCATGTAGCCCAGCATTTT	CASARTAHVAQHF
TRBV6-5	.	16	.	TRBJ2-2	TGTGCCAGCAGTTCGGGTGGGAGGTCGAACACCGGGGAGCTGTTTTTT	CASSSGGRSNTGELFF
TRBV14	once	15	TRBD1	TRBJ2-7	TGTGCCAGCAGCGACCCCGGGACAGGGGGCTACGAGCAGTACTTC	CASSDPGTGGYEQYF
TRBV30	.	14	.	TRBJ2-4	TGTGCCTGGAGTCCCTTACTAGCCAAAAACATTCAGTACTTC	CAWSPLLAKNIQYF
TRBV28	once	13	TRBD2	TRBJ2-7	TGTGCCAGCCGGGGGGGCAGGGGCTACGAGCAGTACTTC	CASRGGRGYEQYF
TRBV10-3	.	13	.	TRBJ1-2	TGTGCCATCAGCTCGACAGCTACGTATGGCTACACCTTC	CAISSTATYGYTF
TRBV7-8	.	15	.	TRBJ2-5	TGTGCCAGCAGCCAAACGGGGACGGTACAAGAGACCCAGTACTTC	CASSQTGTVQETQYF
TRBV6-9	.	14	.	TRBJ2-2	TGTGCCAGCAGTTCTCAGGCTCCCACCGGGGAGCTGTTTTTT	CASSSQAPTGELFF
TRBV7-2	.	14	TRBD2	TRBJ2-7	TGTGCCAGCACCCTAGCGGGGGCCGCCTACGAGCAGTACTTC	CASTLAGAAYEQYF
TRBV18	.	13	.	TRBJ1-1	TGTGCCAGCTCACCACCTGGGAACACTGAAGCTTTCTTT	CASSPPGNTEAFF
TRBV10-3	.	16	.	TRBJ2-2	TGTGCCATCAGTGAGATCGGGGGAAGGGGAGCCGGGGAGCTGTTTTTT	CAISEIGGRGAGELFF
TRBV7-6	once	13	.	TRBJ2-7	TGTGCCAGCATAGACACTTTCTCCTACGAGCAGTACTTC	CASIDTFSYEQYF
TRBV6-1	.	15	.	TRBJ1-6	TGTGCCAGCAGTGAGTTGCCCGTCAATAATTCACCCCTCCACTTT	CASSELPVNNSPLHF
TRBV25-1	.	13	.	TRBJ2-2	TGTGCCAGCGCCGGTCAGAACACCGGGGAGCTGTTTTTT	CASAGQNTGELFF
TRBV6-5	.	14	.	TRBJ2-3	TGTGCCAGCAGCCCCGCGGATAGTCTGCGTACGCAGTATTTT	CASSPADSLRTQYF
TRBV14	.	12	.	TRBJ1-2	TGTGCCAGCAGCCTTACAACAGTCGGCTACACCTTC	CASSLTTVGYTF
TRBV6-1	.	15	TRBD1	TRBJ2-1	TGTGCCAGCAGTGCGGACAGGGGGTCCTACAATGAGCAGTTCTTC	CASSADRGSYNEQFF
TRBV7-9	.	13	.	TRBJ2-2	TGTGCCAGCAGCCCCTTTAAGTCCGGGGAGCTGTTTTTT	CASSPFKSGELFF
TRBV5-4	few	16	TRBD2	TRBJ2-2	TGTGCCAGCAGTTCTGGACTAGCGGGGAGTACCGGGGAGCTGTTTTTT	CASSSGLAGSTGELFF
TRBV6-1	.	13	.	TRBJ1-5	TGTGCCAGCGCCCGACAGTACAATCAGCCCCAGCATTTT	CASARQYNQPQHF
TRBV5-1	.	13	.	TRBJ2-7	TGCGCCAGCAGCCCCGACGTAGCGTACGAGCAGTACTTC	CASSPDVAYEQYF